The 2 T cell receptor beta chains presented below share a single source sample, sequenced in a study of OX40 agonist ivuxolimab in advanced cancers. TCRdb's copy holds only in-frame clones and misses some; the assay was immunoSEQ multiplex PCR. The sample has 45,000 to 55,000 clones; roughly 87% are singletons. Sample: CD4+ or CD8+ T cells sorted from blood, taken in a trial of the OX40 agonist ivuxolimab. Source of these receptors: an adult with an advanced solid tumor such as melanoma, head and neck, liver or kidney cancer.

The chain recombines TRBV19 with TRBJ2-5, with D unclear. The J call may not be correct, given that the DNA end is closer to TRBJ2-7. The V gene's germline CDR1 is LNHDA and CDR2 SQIVND (reference sequence). The CDR3 is 15 residues long. The CDR3 spells CASSAVGLASYEQYF. The DNA for the CDR3 is TGTGCCAGTAGTGCCGTGGGGTTAGCCTCCTACGAGCAGTACTTC.

The CDR3 nucleotides read TGTGCCTGGAGTGTAATTTCTGGAAGGGAGCAGTTCTTC. Protein: CAWSVISGREQFF. The V call is TRBV30, the J call TRBJ2-1; D is unresolved. Trimming took 0 bases from V and 10 from J, leaving 13 bases between them. The CDR3 has 13 residues. CDR1 GTSNPN and CDR2 SVGIG come from the germline V gene (reference sequence). The full variable domain, completed using reference TRBV30 and TRBJ2-1, is SQTIHQWPATLVQPVGSPLSLECTVEGTSNPNLYWYRQAAGRGLQLLFYSVGIGQISSEVPQNLSASRPQDRQFILSSKKLLLSDSGFYLCAWSVISGREQFFGPGTRLTVL.